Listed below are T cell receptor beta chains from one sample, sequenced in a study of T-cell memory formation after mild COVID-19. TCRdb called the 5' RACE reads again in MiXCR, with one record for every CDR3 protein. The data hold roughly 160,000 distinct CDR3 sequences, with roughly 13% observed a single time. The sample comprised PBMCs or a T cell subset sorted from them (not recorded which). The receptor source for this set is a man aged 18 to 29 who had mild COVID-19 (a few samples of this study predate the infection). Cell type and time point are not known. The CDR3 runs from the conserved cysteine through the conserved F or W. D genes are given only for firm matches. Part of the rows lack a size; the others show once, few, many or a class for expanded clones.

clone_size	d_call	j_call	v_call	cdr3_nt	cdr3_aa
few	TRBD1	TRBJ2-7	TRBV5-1	TGCGCCAGCAGCTGGACAGGGGAATCCTACGAGCAGTACTTC	CASSWTGESYEQYF
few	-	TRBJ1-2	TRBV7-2	TGTGCCAGCAGCTTATTCCAGGGCGTGGGGTATGGCTACACCTTC	CASSLFQGVGYGYTF
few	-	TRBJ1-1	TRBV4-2	TGTGCCAGCAGCCAAGCTGGACAGACCAAGGTGGCTGAAGCTTTCTTT	CASSQAGQTKVAEAFF
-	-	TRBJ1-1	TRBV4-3	TGCGCCAGCAGCCAAGATCCGGCCCCCTCAAGGGCCTCCACTGAAGCTTTCTTT	CASSQDPAPSRASTEAFF
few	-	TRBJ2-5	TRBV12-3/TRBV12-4	TGTGCCAGCAGTCCCGGGACCGCCTGGGAGACCCAGTACTTC	CASSPGTAWETQYF
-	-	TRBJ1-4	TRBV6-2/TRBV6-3	TGTGCCAGCAGTATCGACGCTTATGAAAAACTGTTTTTT	CASSIDAYEKLFF
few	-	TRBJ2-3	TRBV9	TGTGCCAGCAGCCCACGAGGGACTAGCACAGATACGCAGTATTTT	CASSPRGTSTDTQYF
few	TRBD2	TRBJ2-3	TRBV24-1	TGTGCCACCAGTGAGTCCCCTGGCGGGGGGGCTCACACAGATACGCAGTATTTT	CATSESPGGGAHTDTQYF
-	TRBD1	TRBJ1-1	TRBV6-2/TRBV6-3	TGTGCCAGCAGTTACCCTTGGTACAGGGGCAAGGGAGCTTTCTTT	CASSYPWYRGKGAFF
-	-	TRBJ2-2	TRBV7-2	TGTGCCAGCAGCTTCCCCGCGAACACCGGGGAGCTGTTTTTT	CASSFPANTGELFF
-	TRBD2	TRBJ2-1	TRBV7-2	TGTGCCAGCAGCCTGGGACTAGCGGGGTCTGAGCAGTTCTTC	CASSLGLAGSEQFF
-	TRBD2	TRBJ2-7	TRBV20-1	TGCAGTGCCGCGGGGGGCAACGAGCAGTACTTC	CSAAGGNEQYF
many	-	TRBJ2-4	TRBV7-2	TGTGCCAGCAGCTTAGCGAGCCCGAGAGACATTCAGTACTTC	CASSLASPRDIQYF
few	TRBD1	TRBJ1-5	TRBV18	TGTGCCAGCTCCCTTCAGGGGGGACAAACCAATCAGCCCCAGCATTTT	CASSLQGGQTNQPQHF
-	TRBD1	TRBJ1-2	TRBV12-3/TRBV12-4	TGTGCCAGCAGTTTAGCCGGGACAGGGGAAAACTATGGCTACACCTTC	CASSLAGTGENYGYTF
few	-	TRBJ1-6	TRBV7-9	TGTGCCAGCAGCCCCCAGATAGATTCACCCCTCCACTTT	CASSPQIDSPLHF
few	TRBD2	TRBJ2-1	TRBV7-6	TGTGCCAGCAGCTCCGGGACTAGCGGTTACAATGAGCAGTTCTTC	CASSSGTSGYNEQFF
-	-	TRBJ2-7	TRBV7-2	TGTGCCAGCAGCCCCCGGGAATACTCCTACGAGCAGTACTTC	CASSPREYSYEQYF
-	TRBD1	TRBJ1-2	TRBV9	TGTGCCAGCAGCCCTACGACAGGGAAGACCGGCTACACCTTC	CASSPTTGKTGYTF
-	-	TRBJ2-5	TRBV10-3	TGTGCCATCAGTGAGTCGGCTCGGAACCAAGAGACCCAGTACTTC	CAISESARNQETQYF
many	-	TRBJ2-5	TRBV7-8	TGTGCCAGCAGCTTGGACTTGACGGAGACCCAGTACTTC	CASSLDLTETQYF
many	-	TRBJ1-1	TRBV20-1	TGCAGTGCTAGAGAAGGGGGGATGGACACTGAAGCTTTCTTT	CSAREGGMDTEAFF
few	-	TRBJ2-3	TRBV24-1	TGTGCCACCAGCGGGCGAAGGGGGTACACAGATACGCAGTATTTT	CATSGRRGYTDTQYF
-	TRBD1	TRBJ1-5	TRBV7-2	TGTGCCAGCAGTGACAGGGAACAGCCCCAGCATTTT	CASSDREQPQHF
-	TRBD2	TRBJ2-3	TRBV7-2	TGTGCCAGCAGCTCACTAGCGGGGGCCCTCACAGATACGCAGTATTTT	CASSSLAGALTDTQYF